One sample yielded the 5 T cell receptor beta chains listed below, sequenced in a study of blood T cell repertoires in COVID-19. The assay was immunoSEQ multiplex PCR, and TCRdb's table has in-frame clones only and misses some. The sample gives around 200,000 clones, approximately 90% of which show up once; around 0.88% is in the top ten. Sample: peripheral blood. These receptors originate from a young woman who had recovered from COVID-19.

The chain combines TRBV6-6 with TRBJ1-5; no reliable D call. Trimming removed 8 bases from V and 3 bases from J, with 11 bases in between. This CDR3 region has 13 residues. Germline V gene lookup returns CDR1 MNHNY and CDR2 SVGAGI (reference sequence). The CDR3 reads CASGPVPNQPQHF. The CDR3 DNA follows: TGTGCCAGCGGGCCAGTACCCAATCAGCCCCAGCATTTT.

This clone was picked up one time. The same CDR3 can be traced to other DNA sequences in this sample. The chain uses TRBV9 and TRBJ2-5; 8 positions match TRBD2. The CDR3 extends over 16 amino acids. Per germline, CDR1 SGDLS and CDR2 YYNGEE. With 2 bases clipped from V and 2 bases from J, the junction kept 8 bases outside the gene matches. The CDR3 here is CASSVGNGGGQETQYF. CDR3 DNA: TGTGCCAGCAGCGTTGGGAACGGGGGGGGGCAAGAGACCCAGTACTTC.

The rearrangement joins TRBV7-9 to TRBJ1-1, with 7 bases identical to TRBD1. This CDR3 spans 14 amino acids. V was clipped by 5 bases and J by 4 bases; unmatched bases: 7. Per germline, CDR1 SEHNR and CDR2 FQNEAQ (reference sequence). The CDR3 region is CASSDQGGGTEAFF. The CDR3 DNA reads TGTGCCAGCAGCGACCAGGGGGGCGGCACTGAAGCTTTCTTT.

The sample holds a few counts of this clone. The rearrangement links TRBV24-1 to TRBJ2-2; 9 nucleotides align to TRBD1. This CDR3 is 15 amino acids long. After removal of 5 bases from V and 3 bases from J, the junction contained 3 bases not matched to a gene. CDR1 is KGHDR, CDR2 SFDVKD, per germline. The DNA of the CDR3 is TGTGCCACCAGTGGACGGGACAGGGACACCGGGGAGCTGTTTTTT. It is translated as CATSGRDRDTGELFF.

The chain has TRBV30 and TRBJ1-1; TRBD1 might be the D (6 bases). CDR1 and CDR2 (germline): GTSNPN, SVGIG (reference sequence). V was clipped by 8 bases and J by 3 bases, with 16 bases between them. This CDR3 is built from 13 residues. CDR3 in DNA: TGTGCCGGCCGCAGGGGCCCGGACACTGAAGCTTTCTTT. It codes for CAGRRGPDTEAFF.